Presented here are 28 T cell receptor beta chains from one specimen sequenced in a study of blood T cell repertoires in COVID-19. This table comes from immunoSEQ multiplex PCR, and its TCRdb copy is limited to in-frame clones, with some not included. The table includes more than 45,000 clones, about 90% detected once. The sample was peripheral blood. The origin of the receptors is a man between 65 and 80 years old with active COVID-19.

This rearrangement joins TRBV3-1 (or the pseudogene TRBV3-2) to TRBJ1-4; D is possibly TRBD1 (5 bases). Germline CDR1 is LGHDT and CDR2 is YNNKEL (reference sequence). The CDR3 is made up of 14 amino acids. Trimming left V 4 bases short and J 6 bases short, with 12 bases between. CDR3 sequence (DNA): TGTGCCAGCAGCCTGACAGAGTCCGATGAAAAACTGTTTTTT. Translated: CASSLTESDEKLFF.

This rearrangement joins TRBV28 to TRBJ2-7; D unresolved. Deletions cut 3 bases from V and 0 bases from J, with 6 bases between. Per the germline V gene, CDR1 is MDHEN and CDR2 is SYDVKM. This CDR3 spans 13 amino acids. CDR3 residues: CASSFTVSYEQYF. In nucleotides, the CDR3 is TGTGCCAGCAGTTTCACAGTCTCCTACGAGCAGTACTTC.

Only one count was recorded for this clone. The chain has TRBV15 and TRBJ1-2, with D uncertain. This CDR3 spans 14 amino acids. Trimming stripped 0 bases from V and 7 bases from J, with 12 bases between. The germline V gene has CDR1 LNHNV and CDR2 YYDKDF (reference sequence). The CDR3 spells CATSRDQNDSGYTF. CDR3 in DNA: TGTGCCACCAGCAGAGATCAGAATGATTCTGGCTACACCTTC.

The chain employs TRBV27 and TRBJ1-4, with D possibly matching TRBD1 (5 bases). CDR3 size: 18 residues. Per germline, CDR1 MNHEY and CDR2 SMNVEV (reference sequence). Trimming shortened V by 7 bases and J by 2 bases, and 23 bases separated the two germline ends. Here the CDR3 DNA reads TGTGCCAGCACAGTTCGATGGGGCCCAATTGGGACTAATGAAAAACTGTTTTTT. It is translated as CASTVRWGPIGTNEKLFF. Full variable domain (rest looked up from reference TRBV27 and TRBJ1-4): EAQVTQNPRYLITVTGKKLTVTCSQNMNHEYMSWYRQDPGLGLRQIYYSMNVEVTDKGDVPEGYKVSRKEKRNFPLILESPSPNQTSLYFCASTVRWGPIGTNEKLFFGSGTQLSVL.

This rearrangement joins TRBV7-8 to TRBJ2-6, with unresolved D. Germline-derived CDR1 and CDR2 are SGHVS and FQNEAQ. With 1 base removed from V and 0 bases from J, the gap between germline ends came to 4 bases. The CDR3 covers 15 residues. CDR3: CASSLGASGANVLTF. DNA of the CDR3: TGTGCCAGCAGCTTAGGAGCCTCTGGGGCCAACGTCCTGACTTTC.

This chain's CDR3 is CASSQQGTGELFF. The DNA of the CDR3 is TGTGCCAGCAGCCAACAGGGCACCGGGGAGCTGTTTTTT. This chain uses TRBV6-2 or TRBV6-3 with TRBJ2-2; possible D gene TRBD1, 6 bases. The CDR3 length is 13 residues. Trimming shortened V by 6 bases and J by 4 bases, and 9 bases separated the two germline ends. Germline assignment: CDR1 MNHEY and CDR2 SVGEGT.

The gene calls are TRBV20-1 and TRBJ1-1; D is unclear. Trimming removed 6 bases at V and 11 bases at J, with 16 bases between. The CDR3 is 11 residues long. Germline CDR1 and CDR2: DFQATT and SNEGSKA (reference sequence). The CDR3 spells CSAAFARWAFF. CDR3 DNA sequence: TGCAGTGCAGCATTCGCTCGGTGGGCTTTCTTT.

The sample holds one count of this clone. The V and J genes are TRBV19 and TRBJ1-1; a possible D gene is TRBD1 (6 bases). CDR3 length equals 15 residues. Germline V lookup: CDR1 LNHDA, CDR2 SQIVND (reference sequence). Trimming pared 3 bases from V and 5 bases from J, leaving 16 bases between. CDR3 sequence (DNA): TGTGCCAGTAGTATGTTACAGGGTATATCTACTGAAGCTTTCTTT. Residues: CASSMLQGISTEAFF. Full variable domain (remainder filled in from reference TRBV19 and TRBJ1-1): DGGITQSPKYLFRKEGQNVTLSCEQNLNHDAMYWYRQDPGQGLRLIYYSQIVNDFQKGDIAEGYSVSREKKESFPLTVTSAQKNPTAFYLCASSMLQGISTEAFFGQGTRLTVV.

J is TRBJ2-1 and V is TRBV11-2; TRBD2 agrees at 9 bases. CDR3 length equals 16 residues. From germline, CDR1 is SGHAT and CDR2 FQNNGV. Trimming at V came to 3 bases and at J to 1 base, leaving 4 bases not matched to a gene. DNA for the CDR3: TGTGCCAGCAGCTTTGATCTAGCGGGGTCCTACAATGAGCAGTTCTTC. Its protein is CASSFDLAGSYNEQFF. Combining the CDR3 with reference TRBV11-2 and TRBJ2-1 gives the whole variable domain EAGVAQSPRYKIIEKRQSVAFWCNPISGHATLYWYQQILGQGPKLLIQFQNNGVVDDSQLPKDRFSAERLKGVDSTLKIQPAKLEDSAVYLCASSFDLAGSYNEQFFGPGTRLTVL.

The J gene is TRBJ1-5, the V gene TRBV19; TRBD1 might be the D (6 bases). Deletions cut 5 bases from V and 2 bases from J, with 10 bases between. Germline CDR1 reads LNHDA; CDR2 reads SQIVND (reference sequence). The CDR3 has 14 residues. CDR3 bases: TGTGCCAGTAGTTTACAGGGATGCAATCAGCCCCAGCATTTT. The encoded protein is CASSLQGCNQPQHF.

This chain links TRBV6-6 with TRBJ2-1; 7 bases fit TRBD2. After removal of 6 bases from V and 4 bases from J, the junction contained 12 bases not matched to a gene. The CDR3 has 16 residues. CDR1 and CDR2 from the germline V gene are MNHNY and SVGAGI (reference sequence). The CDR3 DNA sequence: TGTGCCAGCAGACCCACCACCGGACTAGGTTACAATGAGCAGTTCTTC. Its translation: CASRPTTGLGYNEQFF.

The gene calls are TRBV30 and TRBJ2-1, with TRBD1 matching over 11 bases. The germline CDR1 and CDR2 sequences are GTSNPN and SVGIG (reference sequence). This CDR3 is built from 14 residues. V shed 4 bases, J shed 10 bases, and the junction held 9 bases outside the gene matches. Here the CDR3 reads CAWNGQGAGGEQFF. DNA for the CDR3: TGTGCCTGGAACGGACAGGGGGCAGGTGGGGAGCAGTTCTTC.

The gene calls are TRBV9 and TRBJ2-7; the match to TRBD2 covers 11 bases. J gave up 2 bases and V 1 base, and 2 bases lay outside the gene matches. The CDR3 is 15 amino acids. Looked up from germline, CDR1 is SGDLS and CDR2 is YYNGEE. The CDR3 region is CASSVSSGGAYEQYF. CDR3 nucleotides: TGTGCCAGCAGCGTAAGTAGCGGGGGGGCCTACGAGCAGTACTTC.

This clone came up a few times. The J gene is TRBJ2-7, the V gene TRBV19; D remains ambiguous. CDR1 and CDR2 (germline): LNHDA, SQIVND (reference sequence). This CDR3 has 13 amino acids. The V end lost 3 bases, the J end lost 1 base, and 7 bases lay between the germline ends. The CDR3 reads CASSITESYEQYF. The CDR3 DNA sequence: TGTGCCAGTAGTATCACAGAGTCCTACGAGCAGTACTTC.

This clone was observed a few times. CDR3 amino acids: CASRTDQGNNSPLHF. The CDR3, as DNA: TGTGCCAGCAGAACTGACCAGGGGAATAATTCACCCCTCCACTTT. The chain has TRBV6-5 and TRBJ1-6; D is perhaps TRBD1 (6 bases). V lost 6 bases to trimming and J lost 5 bases, with 14 bases between them. The CDR3 has 15 amino acids. The germline V gene has CDR1 MNHEY and CDR2 SVGAGI.

In DNA, the CDR3 is TGCGCCAGCAGCGCAGGGACAGGAACTAGCACAGATACGCAGTATTTT. This translates into CASSAGTGTSTDTQYF. This chain links TRBV5-1 with TRBJ2-3, with 8 bases identical to TRBD1. CDR3 size: 16 residues. V dropped 4 bases and J dropped 0; count of bases not matched to a gene: 7. In germline, CDR1 is SGHRS, CDR2 YFSETQ.

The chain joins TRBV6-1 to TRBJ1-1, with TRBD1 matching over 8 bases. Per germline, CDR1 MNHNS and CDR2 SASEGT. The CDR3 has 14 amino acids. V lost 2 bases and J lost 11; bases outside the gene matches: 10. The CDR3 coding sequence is TGTGCCAGCAGTGAAACGGGACAGGCAGGATGGGCTTTCTTT. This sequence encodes CASSETGQAGWAFF.

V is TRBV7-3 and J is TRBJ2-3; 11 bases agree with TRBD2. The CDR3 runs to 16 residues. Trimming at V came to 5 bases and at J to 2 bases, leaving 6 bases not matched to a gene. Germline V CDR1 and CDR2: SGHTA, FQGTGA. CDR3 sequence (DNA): TGTGCCAGCAGCCTAGCGGGGGGCACCCCCACAGATACGCAGTATTTT. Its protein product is CASSLAGGTPTDTQYF.

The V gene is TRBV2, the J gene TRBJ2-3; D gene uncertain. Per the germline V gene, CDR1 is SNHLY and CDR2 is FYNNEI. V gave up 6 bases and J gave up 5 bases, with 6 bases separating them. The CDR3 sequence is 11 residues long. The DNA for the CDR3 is TGTGCCAGCAGCGAGATAGATACGCAGTATTTT. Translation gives CASSEIDTQYF.

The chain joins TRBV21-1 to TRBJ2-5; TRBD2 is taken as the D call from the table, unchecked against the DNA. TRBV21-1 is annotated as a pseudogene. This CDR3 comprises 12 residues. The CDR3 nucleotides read TGTGCCAGCCTCGGGGGGGGAGAGACCCAGTACTTC. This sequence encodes CASLGGGETQYF.

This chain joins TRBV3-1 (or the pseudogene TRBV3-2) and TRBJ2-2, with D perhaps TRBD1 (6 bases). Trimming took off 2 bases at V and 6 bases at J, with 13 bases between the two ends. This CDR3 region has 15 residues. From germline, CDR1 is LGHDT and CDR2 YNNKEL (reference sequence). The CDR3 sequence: CASSQNGQFAGELFF. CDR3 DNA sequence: TGTGCCAGCAGCCAAAACGGACAGTTCGCCGGGGAGCTGTTTTTT.

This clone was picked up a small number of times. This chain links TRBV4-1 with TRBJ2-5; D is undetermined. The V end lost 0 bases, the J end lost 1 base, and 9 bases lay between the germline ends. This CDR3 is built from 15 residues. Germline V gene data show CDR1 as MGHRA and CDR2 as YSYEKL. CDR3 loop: CASSQDRTGQETQYF. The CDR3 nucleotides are TGCGCCAGCAGCCAAGATCGAACGGGCCAAGAGACCCAGTACTTC.

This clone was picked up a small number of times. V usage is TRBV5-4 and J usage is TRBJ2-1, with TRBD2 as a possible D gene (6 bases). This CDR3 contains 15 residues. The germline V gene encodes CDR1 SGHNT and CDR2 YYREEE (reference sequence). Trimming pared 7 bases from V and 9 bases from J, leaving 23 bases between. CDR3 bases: TGTGCCAGCCAATTGCTGGGGTTGGGAGGTACTGAGCAGTTCTTC. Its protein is CASQLLGLGGTEQFF.

CDR3 protein: CASSSPGPNTEAFF. In nucleotides, the CDR3 is TGTGCCAGCAGCTCCCCTGGGCCGAACACTGAAGCTTTCTTT. The chain has TRBV5-6 and TRBJ1-1; D ambiguous. Trimming shortened V by 3 bases and J by 1 base, and 10 bases separated the two germline ends. The CDR3 loop spans 14 amino acids. Germline V gene data show CDR1 as SGHDT and CDR2 as YYEEEE.

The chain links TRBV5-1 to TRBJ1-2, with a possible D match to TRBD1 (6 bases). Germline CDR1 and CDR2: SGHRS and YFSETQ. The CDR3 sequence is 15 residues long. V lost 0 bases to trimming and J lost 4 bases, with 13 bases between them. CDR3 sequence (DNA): TGCGCCAGCAGCTTGGCCCCCGGACAGTTCTATGGCTACACCTTC. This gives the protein CASSLAPGQFYGYTF.

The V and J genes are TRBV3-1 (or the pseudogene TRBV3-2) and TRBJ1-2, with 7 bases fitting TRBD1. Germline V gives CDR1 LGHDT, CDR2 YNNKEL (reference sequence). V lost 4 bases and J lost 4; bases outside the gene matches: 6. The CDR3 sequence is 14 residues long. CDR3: CASSPRGQIYGYTF. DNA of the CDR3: TGTGCCAGCAGCCCACGGGGACAGATCTATGGCTACACCTTC.

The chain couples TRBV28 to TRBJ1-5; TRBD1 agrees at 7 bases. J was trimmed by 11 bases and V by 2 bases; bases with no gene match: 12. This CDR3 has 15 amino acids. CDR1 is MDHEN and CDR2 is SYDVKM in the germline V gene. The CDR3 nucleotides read TGTGCCAGCAGTTTACCCACGACAGGGTTGGCATCCCAGCATTTT. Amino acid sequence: CASSLPTTGLASQHF.

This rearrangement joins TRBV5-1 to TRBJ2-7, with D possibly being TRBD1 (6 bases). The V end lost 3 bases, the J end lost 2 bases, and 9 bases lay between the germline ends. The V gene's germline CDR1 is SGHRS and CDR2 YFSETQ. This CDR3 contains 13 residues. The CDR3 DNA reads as TGCGCCAGCAGCTCGGACAGCGCCTACGAGCAGTACTTC. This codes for CASSSDSAYEQYF. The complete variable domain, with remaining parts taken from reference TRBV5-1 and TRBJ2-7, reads KAGVTQTPRYLIKTRGQQVTLSCSPISGHRSVSWYQQTPGQGLQFLFEYFSETQRNKGNFPGRFSGRQFSNSRSEMNVSTLELGDSALYLCASSSDSAYEQYFGPGTRLTVT.